This T cell receptor beta chain originates from a study of cytomegalovirus exposure and HLA in healthy donors. Germline V gives CDR1 SGHVS, CDR2 FQNEAQ. The CDR3 runs to 12 residues. The V gene lost 8 bases and the J gene lost 4 bases, with 11 bases spanning the gap. Profiled with immunoSEQ multiplex PCR; TCRdb holds only in-frame clones, not every one. The data contain approximately 300,000 clones, about nine tenths of them seen just once; the ten biggest clones take up about 0.8%. The clonotype comes from a woman aged 18-30 years in good health and CMV-seronegative. The V gene is TRBV7-8, the J gene TRBJ1-1, with a weak D call TRBD1 (6 bases). Sequencing input: PBMCs. The DNA of the CDR3 is TGTGCCAGCGGGGGCCTGAGCACTGAAGCTTTCTTT. This translates into CASGGLSTEAFF.